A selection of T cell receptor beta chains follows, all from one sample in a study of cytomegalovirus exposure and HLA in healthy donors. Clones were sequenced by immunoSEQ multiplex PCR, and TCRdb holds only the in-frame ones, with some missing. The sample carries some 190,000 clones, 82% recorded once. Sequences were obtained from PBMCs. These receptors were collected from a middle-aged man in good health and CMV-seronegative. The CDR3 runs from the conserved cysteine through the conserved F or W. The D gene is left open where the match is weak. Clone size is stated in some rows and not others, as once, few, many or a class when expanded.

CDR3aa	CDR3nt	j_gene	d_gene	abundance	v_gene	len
CASSLQGVAQPQHF	TGTGCCAGCAGCTTACAGGGGGTTGCGCAGCCCCAGCATTTT	TRBJ1-5	TRBD1	.	TRBV7-2	14
CASSGRAGGYTF	TGTGCCAGCAGTGGACGGGCGGGGGGCTACACCTTC	TRBJ1-2	.	few	TRBV6-5	12
CASSFGYGQGTGNTIYF	TGTGCCAGCAGCTTCGGGTACGGCCAGGGAACTGGAAACACCATATATTTT	TRBJ1-3	.	.	TRBV5-4	17
CASSARQGVSKNIQYF	TGTGCCAGCAGTGCCCGACAGGGGGTTAGCAAAAACATTCAGTACTTC	TRBJ2-4	TRBD1	.	TRBV2	16
CASSLVASGGPYNEQFF	TGCGCCAGCAGCTTGGTGGCTAGCGGAGGTCCCTACAATGAGCAGTTCTTC	TRBJ2-1	TRBD2	.	TRBV5-1	17
CSVEGDSTYEQYF	TGCAGCGTTGAAGGGGACAGTACCTACGAGCAGTACTTC	TRBJ2-7	TRBD1	.	TRBV29-1	13
CASRREGTYEQYF	TGTGCCAGCCGGAGGGAGGGAACCTACGAGCAGTACTTC	TRBJ2-7	TRBD2	once	TRBV27	13
CASSLEAEAFF	TGTGCCAGCTCGCTAGAGGCTGAAGCTTTCTTT	TRBJ1-1	.	.	TRBV18	11
CASSPGTGREKLFF	TGTGCCAGCTCACCGGGGACAGGACGGGAAAAACTGTTTTTT	TRBJ1-4	TRBD1	.	TRBV18	14
CASSQSLQGLQYF	TGTGCCAGCAGCCAAAGTCTACAGGGGTTACAGTATTTT	TRBJ2-3	TRBD1	.	TRBV14	13
CASSLSTGNQPQHF	TGTGCCAGCAGCTTATCCACGGGGAATCAGCCCCAGCATTTT	TRBJ1-5	.	.	TRBV7-9	14
CASSLAGDAYEQYF	TGCGCCAGCAGCTTGGCAGGGGACGCCTACGAGCAGTACTTC	TRBJ2-7	.	.	TRBV5-1	14